Shown below are 6 T cell receptor beta chains from a single sample sequenced in a study of naive and memory T cell subsets. Study results and limitations: Naive repertoires, especially CD8, held a few larger clonotypes, possibly memory cells re-expressing CD45RA.

These receptors have no identified antigens. Two oligonucleotides, mixed equimolar, formed the beta constant-region primer covering TRBC1 and TRBC2. Ligated cDNA was amplified by four rounds of PCR with nested alpha and beta constant-region primers and SP2. TCRdb fed the UMI-ligation and nested PCR reads into MiXCR, producing one record per CDR3 protein. This table has roughly 140,000 distinct CDR3 sequences, around 21% appearing once. The sample taken for sequencing was naive CD8+ T cells from blood. The receptor set was obtained from a human donor in good health.

As DNA, the CDR3 is TGTGCCAGCAGTTACTCACCAGCGGGAGCTCTCTACAATGAGCAGTTCTTC. Residues: CASSYSPAGALYNEQFF. V gene TRBV6-5 combines with J gene TRBJ2-1; 8 bases map to TRBD2. CDR3 size: 17 residues. Unmatched junction bases numbered 7, after V lost 0 bases and J lost 3 bases. CDR1 and CDR2 from the germline V gene are MNHEY and SVGAGI.

This clonotype was recorded a few times. The rearrangement uses TRBV29-1 and TRBJ2-7; D might be TRBD1 or TRBD2, each matching 5 bases. This CDR3 contains 13 residues. Trimming cost V 1 base and J 6 bases, with 13 bases left between them. Germline CDR1 is SQVTM and CDR2 is ANQGSEA. The DNA of the CDR3 is TGCAGCGTTGAAGGGGGTTGGGGGTCCGAGCAGTACTTC. Encoded protein: CSVEGGWGSEQYF.

This clonotype was counted a few times. The gene calls are TRBV27 and TRBJ2-1, with 7 bases that match TRBD1. This CDR3 is built from 13 residues. Germline-derived CDR1 and CDR2 are MNHEY and SMNVEV (reference sequence). Trimming cost V 3 bases and J 9 bases; bases outside gene matches: 5. Written as DNA, the CDR3 is TGTGCCAGCAGTTTTCGTGGGGACAGTGAGCAGTTCTTC. Translating gives CASSFRGDSEQFF.

This clonotype has just a few counts. The V call is TRBV28, the J call TRBJ1-5; the D is unclear. The V end lost 2 bases, the J end lost 5 bases, and 10 bases lay between the germline ends. The germline CDR1 and CDR2 sequences are MDHEN and SYDVKM. The CDR3 runs to 14 residues. Written as DNA, the CDR3 is TGTGCCAGCAGTTTAAGGGCAATTGATCAGCCCCAGCATTTT. Its protein product is CASSLRAIDQPQHF.

This clonotype occurred many times. This sequence joins TRBV3-1 and TRBJ1-1; D not resolved. The germline V gene has CDR1 LGHDT and CDR2 YNNKEL (reference sequence). The CDR3 contains 13 residues. V was cut by 5 bases and J by 1 base, with 8 bases left in between. CDR3 in DNA: TGTGCCAGCAGCTTTACAGAGAACACTGAAGCTTTCTTT. As protein: CASSFTENTEAFF. The full variable domain, in which reference TRBV3-1 and TRBJ1-1 provide the parts outside the CDR3, is DTAVSQTPKYLVTQMGNDKSIKCEQNLGHDTMYWYKQDSKKFLKIMFSYNNKELIINETVPNRFSPKSPDKAHLNLHINSLELGDSAVYFCASSFTENTEAFFGQGTRLTVV.

This clonotype has a single count. The rearrangement joins TRBV27 to TRBJ1-1; TRBD1 aligns across 7 bases. The CDR3 has 18 amino acids. CDR1 and CDR2 from the germline V gene are MNHEY and SMNVEV (reference sequence). With 2 bases clipped from V and 0 bases from J, the junction kept 12 bases outside the gene matches. In DNA, the CDR3 is TGTGCCAGCAGTTTAAAACCCCCGGGACAGCACATGAACACTGAAGCTTTCTTT. As protein: CASSLKPPGQHMNTEAFF.